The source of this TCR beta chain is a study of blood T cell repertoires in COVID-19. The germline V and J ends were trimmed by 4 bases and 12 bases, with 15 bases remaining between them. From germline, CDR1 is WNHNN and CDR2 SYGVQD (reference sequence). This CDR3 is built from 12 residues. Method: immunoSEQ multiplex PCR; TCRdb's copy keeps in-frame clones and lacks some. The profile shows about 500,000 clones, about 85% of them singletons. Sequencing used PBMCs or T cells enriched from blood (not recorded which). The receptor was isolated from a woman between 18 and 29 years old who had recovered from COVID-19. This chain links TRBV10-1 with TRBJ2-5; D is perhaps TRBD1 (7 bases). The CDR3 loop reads CASSVGGGPEYF. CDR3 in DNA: TGCGCCAGCAGTGTTGGAGGGGGCCCGGAGTACTTC.